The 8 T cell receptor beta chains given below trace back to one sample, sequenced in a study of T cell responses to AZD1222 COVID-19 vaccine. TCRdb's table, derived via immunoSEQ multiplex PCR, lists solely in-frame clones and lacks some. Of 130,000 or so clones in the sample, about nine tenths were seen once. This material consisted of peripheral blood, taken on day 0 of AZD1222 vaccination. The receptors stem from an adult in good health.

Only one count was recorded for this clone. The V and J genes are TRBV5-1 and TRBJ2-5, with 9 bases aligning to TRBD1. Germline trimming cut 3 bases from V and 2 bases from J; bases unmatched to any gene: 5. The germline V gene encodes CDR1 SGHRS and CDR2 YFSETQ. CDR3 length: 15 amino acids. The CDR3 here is CASSSGDRDQETQYF. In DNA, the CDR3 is TGCGCCAGCAGCTCTGGGGACAGGGATCAAGAGACCCAGTACTTC.

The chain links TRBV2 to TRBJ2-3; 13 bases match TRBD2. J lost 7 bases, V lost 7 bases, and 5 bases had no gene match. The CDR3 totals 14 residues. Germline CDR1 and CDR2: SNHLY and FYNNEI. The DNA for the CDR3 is TGTGCCAGCATGGGACTAGCGGGAATAAATACGCAGTATTTT. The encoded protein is CASMGLAGINTQYF.

CDR3 coding DNA: TGTGCCAGCAGCTTAGTTGTGACAGATAATTCACCCCTCCACTTT. Its protein is CASSLVVTDNSPLHF. The rearrangement joins TRBV7-2 to TRBJ1-6; D is perhaps TRBD1 (5 bases). Germline V lookup: CDR1 SGHTA, CDR2 FQGNSA. The CDR3 has 15 residues. The V end was cut by 1 base, the J end by 5 bases, with 9 bases between.

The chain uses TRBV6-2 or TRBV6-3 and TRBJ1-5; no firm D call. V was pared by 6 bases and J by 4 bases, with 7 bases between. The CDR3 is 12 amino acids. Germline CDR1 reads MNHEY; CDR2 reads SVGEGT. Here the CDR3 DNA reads TGTGCCAGCAGCCACAAAAATCAGCCCCAGCATTTT. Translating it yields CASSHKNQPQHF.

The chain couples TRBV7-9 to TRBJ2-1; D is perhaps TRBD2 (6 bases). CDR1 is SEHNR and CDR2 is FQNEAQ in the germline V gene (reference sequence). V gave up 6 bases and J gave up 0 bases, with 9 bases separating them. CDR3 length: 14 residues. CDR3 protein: CASSAGSSYNEQFF. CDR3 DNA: TGTGCCAGCAGTGCGGGAAGCTCCTACAATGAGCAGTTCTTC.

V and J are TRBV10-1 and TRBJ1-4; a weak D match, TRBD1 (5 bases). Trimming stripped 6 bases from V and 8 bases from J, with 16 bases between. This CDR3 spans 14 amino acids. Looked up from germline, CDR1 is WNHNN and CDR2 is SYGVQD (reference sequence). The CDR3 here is CASRHSRVREKLFF. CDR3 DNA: TGCGCCAGCAGGCATTCCAGGGTACGAGAAAAACTGTTTTTT.

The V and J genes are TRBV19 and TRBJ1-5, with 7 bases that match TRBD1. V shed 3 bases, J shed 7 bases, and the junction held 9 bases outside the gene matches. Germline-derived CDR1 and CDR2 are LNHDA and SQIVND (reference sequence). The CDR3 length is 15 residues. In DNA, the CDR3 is TGTGCCAGTAGTATTACAGGGGTACAGGGCCAGCCCCAGCATTTT. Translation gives CASSITGVQGQPQHF.

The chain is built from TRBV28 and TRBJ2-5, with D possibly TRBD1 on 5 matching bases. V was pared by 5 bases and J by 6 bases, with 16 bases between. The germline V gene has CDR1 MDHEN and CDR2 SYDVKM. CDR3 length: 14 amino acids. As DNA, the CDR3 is TGTGCCAGCAGTCCCCCGCGAGACAGCCAGACCCAGTACTTC. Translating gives CASSPPRDSQTQYF. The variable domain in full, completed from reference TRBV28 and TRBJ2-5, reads DVKVTQSSRYLVKRTGEKVFLECVQDMDHENMFWYRQDPGLGLRLIYFSYDVKMKEKGDIPEGYSVSREKKERFSLILESASTNQTSMYLCASSPPRDSQTQYFGPGTRLLVL.